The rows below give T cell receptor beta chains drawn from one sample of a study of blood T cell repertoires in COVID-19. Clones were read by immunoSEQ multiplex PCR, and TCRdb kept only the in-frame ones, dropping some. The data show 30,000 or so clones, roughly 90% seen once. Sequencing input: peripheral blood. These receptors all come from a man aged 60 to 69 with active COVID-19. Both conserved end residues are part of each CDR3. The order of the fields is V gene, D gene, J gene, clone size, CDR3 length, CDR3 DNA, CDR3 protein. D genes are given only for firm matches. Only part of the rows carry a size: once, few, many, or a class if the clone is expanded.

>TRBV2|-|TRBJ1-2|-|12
TGTGCCAGCAGTGTCGTGGCCTCCGGCTACACCTTC
CASSVVASGYTF
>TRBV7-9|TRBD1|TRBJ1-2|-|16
TGTGCCAGCAGCTTAGCGAGACAGGGAGGACACTATGGCTACACCTTC
CASSLARQGGHYGYTF
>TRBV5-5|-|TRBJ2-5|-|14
TGTGCCAGCAGCGGGGGCCCTAACCAAGAGACCCAGTACTTC
CASSGGPNQETQYF
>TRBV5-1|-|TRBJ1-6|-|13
TGCGCCAGCAGGGAGGTTAGTAGTTCACCCCTCCACTTT
CASREVSSSPLHF
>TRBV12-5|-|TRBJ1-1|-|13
TGTGCTAGTGGTTTGGGAATTAGCACTGAAGCTTTCTTT
CASGLGISTEAFF
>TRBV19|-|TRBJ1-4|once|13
TGTGCCAGTAGTATAGACGGCCAAGGAGCACTGTTTTTT
CASSIDGQGALFF
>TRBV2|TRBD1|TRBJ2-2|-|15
TGTGCCAGCAGTGAACAGGGGGCCAACACCGGGGAGCTGTTTTTT
CASSEQGANTGELFF
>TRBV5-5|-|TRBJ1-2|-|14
TGTGCCAGCAGCTCTCGTCCAGGCTCATATGGCTACACCTTC
CASSSRPGSYGYTF
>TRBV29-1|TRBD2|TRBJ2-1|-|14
TGCAGCGTTGACCTAGCGGGGGTGATGAATGAGCAGTTCTTC
CSVDLAGVMNEQFF
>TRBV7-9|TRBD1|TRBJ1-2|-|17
TGTGCCAGCAGCCGGGGACAGGGTCGGGGGAATAACTATGGCTACACCTTC
CASSRGQGRGNNYGYTF
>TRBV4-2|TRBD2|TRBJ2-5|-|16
TGTGCCAGCAGCCGGACTAGCGGGGACCTGTTGGAGACCCAGTACTTC
CASSRTSGDLLETQYF
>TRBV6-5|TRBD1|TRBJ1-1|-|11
TGTGCCAGCAGCAGGGGGACTGAAGCTTTCTTT
CASSRGTEAFF
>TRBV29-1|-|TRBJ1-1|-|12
TGCAGCGTTCCCCTAGGGAACACTGAAGCTTTCTTT
CSVPLGNTEAFF
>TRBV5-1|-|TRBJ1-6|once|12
TGCGCCAGCAGCTTGGAATCGGGAACGCTCCACTTT
CASSLESGTLHF
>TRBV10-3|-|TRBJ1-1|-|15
TGTGCCATCAGTCCTAGTTTTGGCCTGGGCACTGAAGCTTTCTTT
CAISPSFGLGTEAFF
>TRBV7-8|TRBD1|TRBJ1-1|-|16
TGTGCCAGCAGCCCCTTACAGGGGGCCCTGGATGGTGAAGCTTTCTTT
CASSPLQGALDGEAFF
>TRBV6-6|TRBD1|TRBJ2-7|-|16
TGTGCCAGCAACCGACCCAGGGACAGTGGATCCGGCGAGCAGTACTTC
CASNRPRDSGSGEQYF
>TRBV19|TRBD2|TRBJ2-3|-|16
TGTGCCAGTAGTATTCGAGCGGGGGGAAGCACAGATACGCAGTATTTT
CASSIRAGGSTDTQYF
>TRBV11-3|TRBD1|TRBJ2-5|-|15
TGTGCCAGCAGCTTACAGGGACAGGTACAAGAGACCCAGTACTTC
CASSLQGQVQETQYF
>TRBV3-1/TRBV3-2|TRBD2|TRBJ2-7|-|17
TGTGCCAGCAGCCAAGATAATATAGCGGGCTACTCCTACGAGCAGTACTTC
CASSQDNIAGYSYEQYF
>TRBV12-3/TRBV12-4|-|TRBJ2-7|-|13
TGTGCCAGCAGTTTCCCCCCCCTCTACGAGCAGTACTTC
CASSFPPLYEQYF
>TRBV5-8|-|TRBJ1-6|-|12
TGTGCCAGCAGCTTTCTTCTTTCACCCCTCCACTTT
CASSFLLSPLHF
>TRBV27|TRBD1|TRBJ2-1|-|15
TGTGCCAGCAGTTTATGGGACAGGAGCCACAATGAGCAGTTCTTC
CASSLWDRSHNEQFF
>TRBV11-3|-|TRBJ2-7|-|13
TGTGCCAGCAGCTTCAGGGGCCCCTACGAGCAGTACTTC
CASSFRGPYEQYF